Sequencing of this TCR beta chain was carried out in a study of cytomegalovirus exposure and HLA in healthy donors. Nominally healthy donors provided the samples, though records likely missed some immune exposures. Comment on this clone: Its antigen is unidentified.

Germline CDR1 is MGHRA and CDR2 is YSYEKL. This CDR3 has 16 residues. The V end lost 3 bases, the J end lost 4 bases, and 16 bases lay between the germline ends. General study findings and limits: The authors later linked a missense DCLRE1C variant to TCR beta V- and J-gene trimming.

It was with 60 Vbeta and 13 Jbeta primers that the PCR ran. The data were produced by immunoSEQ multiplex PCR, yet TCRdb's version contains in-frame clones alone and is incomplete. The sample records fewer than 150,000 clones, 82% being singletons. Material for sequencing was PBMCs. This clonotype was obtained from a young woman in good health and CMV-seronegative. The chain joins TRBV4-1 to TRBJ1-5, with a possible D match to TRBD1 (5 bases). The CDR3 DNA follows: TGCGCCAGCAGCCAGGGATATCGGGGGGTAAATCAGCCCCAGCATTTT. Translation gives CASSQGYRGVNQPQHF.